The text below deals with one T cell receptor (beta chain). What it binds is not known. This sample stems from a study of breast tumors, draining lymph nodes, adjacent tissues. Whole-study findings and limits: Tumor T cell lymph node origin was a supported hypothesis, not proven. Most tumor T cells seemingly derive from lymph node, then expand in tumor.

TCRdb ran MiXCR on the multiplex PCR reads and lists one entry per CDR3 protein. The profile shows more than 20,000 distinct CDR3 sequences, 68% of them singletons. From germline, CDR1 is SGHRS and CDR2 YFSETQ. The CDR3 length is 14 residues. Between the trimmed V and J ends, which lost 0 bases and 4 bases, there was a span of 11 bases. The source is a female donor with breast cancer. Some clones in this sample may be carry-over from other donors' samples. Material: tumor-adjacent breast tissue. V usage is TRBV5-1 and J usage is TRBJ2-7; no reliable D call. In DNA form, the CDR3 reads TGCGCCAGCAGCTTGGGGCGGCCCTTTTACGAGCAGTACTTC. Protein sequence: CASSLGRPFYEQYF.